The 30 T cell receptor beta chains below all came from one sample that was sequenced in a study of blood T cells in healthy people across ages. Combining a sample-barcoded 5' primer with a J-beta primer mix, a second PCR ran for 7 to 11 cycles. A single record per CDR3 protein comes from TCRdb applying MiXCR to the 5' RACE reads. Seen here are hundreds of thousands of distinct CDR3 sequences, roughly 64% observed once, and the top ten hold 20% to 25%. The sample taken for sequencing was blood. The receptors stem from a man aged 30-40 years in good health.

This clonotype showed up just a few times. This chain joins TRBV3-1 and TRBJ2-7; D is perhaps TRBD1 or TRBD2 (5 bases each). Trimming shortened V by 4 bases and J by 2 bases, and 15 bases separated the two germline ends. The CDR3 has 15 residues. CDR1 and CDR2 (germline): LGHDT, YNNKEL (reference sequence). The CDR3 nucleotides are TGTGCCAGCAGCCGGGGGTTGGGGCCAGCCTACGAGCAGTACTTC. Translating it yields CASSRGLGPAYEQYF.

This clonotype was picked up a small number of times. The V call is TRBV29-1, the J call TRBJ1-1; D gene uncertain. The CDR3 extends over 12 amino acids. The V gene's germline CDR1 is SQVTM and CDR2 ANQGSEA. Trimming took off 6 bases at V and 3 bases at J, with 11 bases between the two ends. Here the CDR3 DNA reads TGCAGCGTGGAGGCCAGTTACACTGAAGCTTTCTTT. Its translation: CSVEASYTEAFF.

Here the CDR3 DNA reads TGTGCCTGGAGTGCCGGGACAGGGGACAATGAGCAGTTCTTC. Its protein product is CAWSAGTGDNEQFF. The chain joins TRBV30 to TRBJ2-1; TRBD1 agrees at 10 bases. V gave up 1 base and J gave up 5 bases; unmatched junction bases: 2. Germline CDR1 and CDR2: GTSNPN and SVGIG (reference sequence). The CDR3 runs 14 residues.

This clonotype turned up a few times. This chain connects TRBV5-1 to TRBJ1-2; TRBD1 agrees at 7 bases. The CDR3 has 17 amino acids. From germline, CDR1 is SGHRS and CDR2 YFSETQ. V gave up 3 bases and J gave up 4 bases; unmatched junction bases: 15. For the CDR3, the DNA is TGCGCCAGCAGCTGGAGACAGGGTGAAGAGGGCCTCTATGGCTACACCTTC. Translating gives CASSWRQGEEGLYGYTF.

The CDR3 DNA sequence: TGTGCCAGCAGGACAGGGATATCCGGGGAGCTGTTTTTT. The encoded protein is CASRTGISGELFF. The chain couples TRBV6-1 to TRBJ2-2, with 7 bases matching TRBD1. V gave up 6 bases and J gave up 6 bases; unmatched junction bases: 4. CDR1 and CDR2 from the germline V gene are MNHNS and SASEGT. This CDR3 is built from 13 residues.

The genes are TRBV7-2 and TRBJ2-7, with 10 bases fitting TRBD2. Germline lookup yields CDR1 SGHTA and CDR2 FQGNSA. There are 16 residues in the CDR3. The V gene end was trimmed by 5 bases and the J gene end by 2 bases; junction bases not matched to a gene: 9. The CDR3 reads CASSTRTSGVTYEQYF. In DNA form, the CDR3 reads TGTGCCAGCAGCACCCGGACTAGCGGAGTCACCTACGAGCAGTACTTC. Filled out from reference TRBV7-2 and TRBJ2-7, the complete variable domain reads GAGVSQSPSNKVTEKGKDVELRCDPISGHTALYWYRQSLGQGLEFLIYFQGNSAPDKSGLPSDRFSAERTGGSVSTLTIQRTQQEDSAVYLCASSTRTSGVTYEQYFGPGTRLTVT.

The chain joins TRBV27 to TRBJ2-7; D might be TRBD2 (7 bases). Germline CDR1 MNHEY, CDR2 SMNVEV (reference sequence). Trimming shortened V by 6 bases and J by 2 bases, and 14 bases separated the two germline ends. This CDR3 spans 14 amino acids. CDR3 bases: TGTGCCAGCAGGTTGGGGCGGGGGCCCTACGAGCAGTACTTC. Residues: CASRLGRGPYEQYF.

V usage is TRBV7-3 and J usage is TRBJ2-1, with D unresolved. Germline values: CDR1 SGHTA, CDR2 FQGTGA. The CDR3 is 15 residues long. V lost 1 base, J lost 9 bases, and 16 bases lay in between. CDR3 DNA sequence: TGTGCCAGCAGCTTAAACGATGGGGTTTATGTTGAGCAGTTCTTC. This translates into CASSLNDGVYVEQFF.

V usage is TRBV4-1 and J usage is TRBJ2-3; 8 nucleotides line up with TRBD2. Trimming took 0 bases from V and 6 from J; bases not matched to a gene: 11. Germline CDR1 is MGHRA and CDR2 is YSYEKL. This CDR3 has 17 amino acids. The CDR3 DNA is TGCGCCAGCAGCCAAGACAGAACGGGAGGGCCGGGGGATACGCAGTATTTT. Amino acid sequence: CASSQDRTGGPGDTQYF.

The V and J genes are TRBV27 and TRBJ2-1; 12 bases agree with TRBD1. The J segment lost 7 bases and the V segment lost 3 bases, leaving 4 bases of the junction unmatched. The germline V gene has CDR1 MNHEY and CDR2 SMNVEV (reference sequence). CDR3 size: 15 residues. The CDR3: CASSFGTGGLNEQFF. The CDR3 nucleotides are TGTGCCAGCAGTTTTGGGACAGGGGGCTTAAATGAGCAGTTCTTC.

J is TRBJ1-5 and V is TRBV28; a possible D gene is TRBD1 (5 bases). CDR3 length: 19 amino acids. Between the trimmed V and J ends, which lost 6 bases and 0 bases, there was a span of 24 bases. Per germline, CDR1 MDHEN and CDR2 SYDVKM. For the CDR3, the DNA is TGTGCCAGCAGAGGGGACGATCCAGCCGCTACTTATAGCAATCAGCCCCAGCATTTT. Translating gives CASRGDDPAATYSNQPQHF.

This clonotype was picked up one time. This rearrangement joins TRBV7-2 to TRBJ2-1; 9 bases are a match to TRBD2. The germline V gene encodes CDR1 SGHTA and CDR2 FQGNSA. The CDR3 is made up of 17 amino acids. J gave up 1 base and V 1 base, and 5 bases lay outside the gene matches. The CDR3 DNA reads as TGTGCCAGCAGCTTAGGCGGGGGGGCGGTTTCCTACAATGAGCAGTTCTTC. Translation: CASSLGGGAVSYNEQFF.

This clonotype has a count of ten or more. This sequence joins TRBV28 and TRBJ2-1; D gene unclear. V dropped 4 bases and J dropped 5 bases, with 3 bases sitting between them. This CDR3 contains 11 residues. Germline lookup yields CDR1 MDHEN and CDR2 SYDVKM. CDR3 amino acids: CASSYDNEQFF. CDR3 sequence (DNA): TGTGCCAGCAGTTATGACAATGAGCAGTTCTTC.

V is TRBV4-2 and J is TRBJ1-4, with TRBD1 matching over 11 bases. The germline gives CDR1 LGHNA, CDR2 YNFKEQ. There are 17 residues in the CDR3. J gave up 2 bases and V 4 bases, and 6 bases lay outside the gene matches. The CDR3 DNA follows: TGTGCCAGCAGCCCAGGAGGACAGGGGGCTACTAATGAAAAACTGTTTTTT. It codes for CASSPGGQGATNEKLFF.

The chain carries TRBV9 and TRBJ1-4, with a tentative D call TRBD1 (5 bases). Germline-derived CDR1 and CDR2 are SGDLS and YYNGEE. V lost 0 bases and J lost 4, with 7 bases in between. The CDR3 loop spans 14 amino acids. CDR3 sequence (DNA): TGTGCCAGCAGCGTAGAGGGGCATAATGAAAAACTGTTTTTT. Its protein product is CASSVEGHNEKLFF.

The chain is built from TRBV19 and TRBJ2-3; TRBD2 matches 8 bases. Trimming cost V 6 bases and J 5 bases; bases outside gene matches: 10. Germline loops: CDR1 LNHDA, CDR2 SQIVND (reference sequence). The CDR3 has 15 amino acids. The CDR3 protein is CASRREATRGDTQYF. The CDR3 nucleotides are TGTGCCAGTAGGCGGGAGGCTACCCGTGGAGATACGCAGTATTTT.

This chain joins TRBV6-5 and TRBJ2-7, with 7 bases fitting TRBD1. The CDR3 contains 14 residues. CDR1 is MNHEY and CDR2 is SVGAGI in the germline V gene. V lost 7 bases to trimming and J lost 2 bases; unmatched junction nucleotides: 8. The chain's CDR3 is CASIGDRAPYEQYF. CDR3 sequence (DNA): TGTGCCAGCATCGGAGACAGGGCCCCCTACGAGCAGTACTTC.

The rearrangement joins TRBV6-2 or TRBV6-3 to TRBJ2-1, with D perhaps matching TRBD2 (5 bases). Germline V gene lookup returns CDR1 MNHEY and CDR2 SVGEGT. This CDR3 contains 14 residues. The V end lost 6 bases, the J end lost 5 bases, and 14 bases lay between the germline ends. CDR3 sequence reads: CASSGGEEDNEQFF. For the CDR3, the DNA is TGTGCCAGCAGCGGCGGTGAGGAGGACAATGAGCAGTTCTTC.

V is TRBV27 and J is TRBJ2-5; 11 positions agree with TRBD1. Gene TRBJ2-7 matches the end of the DNA better, so the J call may be wrong. Per the germline V gene, CDR1 is MNHEY and CDR2 is SMNVEV (reference sequence). The CDR3 length is 15 residues. The CDR3 sequence: CASSPFGTGGYEQYF. DNA of the CDR3: TGTGCCAGCAGTCCCTTTGGGACAGGGGGCTACGAGCAGTACTTC.

The rearrangement uses TRBV6-1 and TRBJ2-1; D is possibly TRBD1 (5 bases). This CDR3 contains 16 residues. The ends were cut back, 2 bases at V and 6 bases at J, with 17 bases in the middle. Germline V gene sequence: CDR1 MNHNS, CDR2 SASEGT. CDR3 nucleotides: TGTGCCAGCAGTGAAACCGTCGGGCAGGGTTCCAATGAGCAGTTCTTC. Translating gives CASSETVGQGSNEQFF.

This chain's CDR3 is CAWSVWSETQYF. The CDR3 DNA follows: TGTGCCTGGAGTGTATGGTCGGAGACCCAGTACTTC. This rearrangement joins TRBV30 to TRBJ2-5, with no clear D. Germline CDR1 and CDR2: GTSNPN and SVGIG (reference sequence). The V and J ends lost 0 bases and 5 bases respectively, with 7 bases between them. The CDR3 loop spans 12 amino acids.

This clonotype was seen a few times. The rearrangement links TRBV20-1 to TRBJ2-7; D is perhaps TRBD1 (5 bases). The CDR3 contains 14 residues. Germline values: CDR1 DFQATT, CDR2 SNEGSKA (reference sequence). Trimming left V 1 base short and J 1 base short, with 11 bases between. CDR3: CSARVQDISYEQYF. The CDR3 bases are TGCAGTGCTAGAGTGCAGGACATATCCTACGAGCAGTACTTC.

V usage is TRBV20-1 and J usage is TRBJ2-1; 7 nucleotides match TRBD1. The CDR3 is made up of 15 amino acids. Trimming cost V 0 bases and J 11 bases; bases outside gene matches: 13. The germline V gene encodes CDR1 DFQATT and CDR2 SNEGSKA (reference sequence). The CDR3 is CSARDSSRDSQKQFF. The CDR3 nucleotides are TGCAGTGCTAGAGATTCTTCCCGGGACAGCCAAAAGCAGTTCTTC.

The chain joins TRBV6-2 or TRBV6-3 to TRBJ2-6; D is unresolved. Germline CDR1 reads MNHEY; CDR2 reads SVGEGT. There are 14 residues in the CDR3. V dropped 6 bases and J dropped 3 bases, with 9 bases sitting between them. CDR3 nucleotide sequence: TGTGCCAGCAGCTCTTCTATTGGGGCCAACGTCCTGACTTTC. Translated: CASSSSIGANVLTF.

About this clonotype itself: This may arise from a read error, as a much more abundant clone is one base away. The chain is built from TRBV20-1 and TRBJ2-1; 12 nucleotides agree with TRBD2. The J call may not be correct, given that the DNA end is closer to TRBJ2-7. Germline-derived CDR1 and CDR2 are DFQATT and SNEGSKA (reference sequence). The CDR3 spans 13 residues. This CDR3 reads CSAFPSGRDEQYF. The CDR3 DNA sequence: TGCAGTGCCTTTCCTAGCGGGAGGGATGAGCAGTACTTC.

Comments on this clonotype: An end of the junction does not agree with germline; a read error may underlie this. The chain couples TRBV28 to TRBJ2-1; D remains unclear. The CDR3 spans 15 residues. In germline, CDR1 is MDHEN, CDR2 SYDVKM. CDR3 DNA sequence: TGTACCAGCACCACGGGTACGATCTCCTACAATGAGCAGTTCTTC. Encoded protein: CTSTTGTISYNEQFF.

The gene calls are TRBV29-1 and TRBJ2-3; tentative D call: TRBD2 (6 bases). CDR1 and CDR2 (germline): SQVTM, ANQGSEA. The CDR3 length is 14 residues. V dropped 7 bases and J dropped 2 bases, with 16 bases sitting between them. The CDR3 region is CSARDSGLTDTQYF. Written as DNA, the CDR3 is TGCAGCGCCCGGGACTCCGGACTCACAGATACGCAGTATTTT.

V and J are TRBV6-2 or TRBV6-3 and TRBJ2-5; the D gene is possibly TRBD1 (6 bases). CDR1 is MNHEY and CDR2 is SVGEGT in the germline V gene. Trimming pared 2 bases from V and 2 bases from J, leaving 12 bases between. The CDR3 spans 15 residues. CDR3 in amino acids: CASSYIGQPQETQYF. Written as DNA, the CDR3 is TGTGCCAGCAGTTACATAGGACAGCCACAAGAGACCCAGTACTTC.

The chain carries TRBV30 and TRBJ2-2; tentative D call: TRBD2 (7 bases). Germline V CDR1 and CDR2: GTSNPN, SVGIG (reference sequence). This CDR3 has 15 residues. Between the trimmed V and J ends, which lost 5 bases and 0 bases, there was a span of 13 bases. CDR3 nucleotide sequence: TGTGCCTGGGTTAGAGGGGGGGCGAACACCGGGGAGCTGTTTTTT. Its translation is CAWVRGGANTGELFF.

J is TRBJ2-1 and V is TRBV20-1, with D tentatively TRBD2 (5 bases). Judging by the DNA end, TRBJ2-7 fits better; the J call may be wrong. This CDR3 spans 14 amino acids. Germline V gene lookup returns CDR1 DFQATT and CDR2 SNEGSKA (reference sequence). CDR3 sequence: CSATIREPYNEQYF. As DNA, the CDR3 is TGCAGTGCTACAATACGGGAACCCTACAATGAGCAGTACTTC.